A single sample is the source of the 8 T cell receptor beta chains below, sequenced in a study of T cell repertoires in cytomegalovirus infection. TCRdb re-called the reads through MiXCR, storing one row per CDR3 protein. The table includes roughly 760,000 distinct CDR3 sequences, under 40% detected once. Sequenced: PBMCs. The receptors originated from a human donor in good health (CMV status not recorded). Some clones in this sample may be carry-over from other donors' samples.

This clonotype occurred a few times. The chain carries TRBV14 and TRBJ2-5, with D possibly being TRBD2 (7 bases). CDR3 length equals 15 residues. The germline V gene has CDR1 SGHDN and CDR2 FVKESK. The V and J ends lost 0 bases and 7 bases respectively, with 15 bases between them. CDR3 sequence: CASSQDPGGQGTQYF. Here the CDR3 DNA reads TGTGCCAGCAGCCAAGATCCGGGGGGCCAGGGGACCCAGTACTTC.

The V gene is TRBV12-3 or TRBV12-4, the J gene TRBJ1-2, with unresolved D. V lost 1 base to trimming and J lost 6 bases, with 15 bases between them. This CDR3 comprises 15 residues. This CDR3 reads CASSLGFGERDGYTF. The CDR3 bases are TGTGCCAGCAGTTTAGGCTTCGGGGAACGAGATGGCTACACCTTC.

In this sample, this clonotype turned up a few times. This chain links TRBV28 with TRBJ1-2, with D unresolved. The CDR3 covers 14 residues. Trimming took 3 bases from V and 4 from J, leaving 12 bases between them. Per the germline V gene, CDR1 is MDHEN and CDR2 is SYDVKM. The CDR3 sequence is CASSLLGVTYGYTF. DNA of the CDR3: TGTGCCAGCAGTTTGCTTGGGGTTACCTATGGCTACACCTTC.

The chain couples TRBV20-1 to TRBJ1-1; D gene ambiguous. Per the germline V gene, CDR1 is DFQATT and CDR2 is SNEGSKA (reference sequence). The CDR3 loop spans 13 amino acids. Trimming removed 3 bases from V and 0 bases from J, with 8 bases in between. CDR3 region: CSARIPMNTEAFF. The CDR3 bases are TGCAGTGCTAGGATTCCTATGAACACTGAAGCTTTCTTT.

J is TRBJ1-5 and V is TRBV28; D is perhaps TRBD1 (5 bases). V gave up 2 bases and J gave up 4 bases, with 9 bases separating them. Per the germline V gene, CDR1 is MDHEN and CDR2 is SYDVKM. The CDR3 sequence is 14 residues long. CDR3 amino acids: CASSLLGANQPQHF. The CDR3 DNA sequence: TGTGCCAGCAGTTTACTCGGGGCGAATCAGCCCCAGCATTTT.

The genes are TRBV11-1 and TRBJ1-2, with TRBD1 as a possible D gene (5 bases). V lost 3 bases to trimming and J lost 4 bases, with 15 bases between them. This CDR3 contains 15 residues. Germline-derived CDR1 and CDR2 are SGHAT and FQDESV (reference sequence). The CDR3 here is CASSFQNPGFYGYTF. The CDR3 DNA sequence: TGTGCCAGCAGCTTCCAAAATCCAGGGTTCTATGGCTACACCTTC.

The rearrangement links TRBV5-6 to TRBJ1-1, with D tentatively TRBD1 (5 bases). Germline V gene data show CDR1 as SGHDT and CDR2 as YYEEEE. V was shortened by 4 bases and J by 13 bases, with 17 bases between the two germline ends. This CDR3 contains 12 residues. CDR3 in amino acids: CASSTGHLEYFF. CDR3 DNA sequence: TGTGCCAGCAGCACAGGACACCTTGAATATTTCTTT.

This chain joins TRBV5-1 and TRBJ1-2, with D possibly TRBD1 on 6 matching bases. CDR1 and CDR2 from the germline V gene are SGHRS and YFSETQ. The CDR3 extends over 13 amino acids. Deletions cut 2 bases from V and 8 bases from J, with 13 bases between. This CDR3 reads CASSLRRGEGYTF. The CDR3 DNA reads TGCGCCAGCAGCTTACGGAGGGGGGAAGGCTACACCTTC.